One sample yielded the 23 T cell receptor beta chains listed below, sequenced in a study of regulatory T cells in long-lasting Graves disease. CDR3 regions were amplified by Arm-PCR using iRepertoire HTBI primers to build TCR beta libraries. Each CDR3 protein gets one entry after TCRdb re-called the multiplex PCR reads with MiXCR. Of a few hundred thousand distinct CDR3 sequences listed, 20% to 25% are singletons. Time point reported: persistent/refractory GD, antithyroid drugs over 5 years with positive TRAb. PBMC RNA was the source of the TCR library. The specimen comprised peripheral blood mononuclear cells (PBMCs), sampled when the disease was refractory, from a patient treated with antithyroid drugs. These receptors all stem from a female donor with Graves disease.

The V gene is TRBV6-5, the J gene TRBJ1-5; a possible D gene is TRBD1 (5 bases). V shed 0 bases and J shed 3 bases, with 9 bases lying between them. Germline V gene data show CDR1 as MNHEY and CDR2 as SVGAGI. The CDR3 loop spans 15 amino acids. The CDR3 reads CASSYSTDTNQPQHF. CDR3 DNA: TGTGCCAGCAGTTACTCGACGGACACCAATCAGCCCCAGCATTTT.

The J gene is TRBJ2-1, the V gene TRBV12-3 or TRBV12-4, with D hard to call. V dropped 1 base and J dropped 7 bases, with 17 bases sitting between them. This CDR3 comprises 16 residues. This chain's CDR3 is CASSLGSQGSGNEQFF. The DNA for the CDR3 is TGTGCCAGCAGTTTAGGATCCCAAGGCAGTGGAAATGAGCAGTTCTTC.

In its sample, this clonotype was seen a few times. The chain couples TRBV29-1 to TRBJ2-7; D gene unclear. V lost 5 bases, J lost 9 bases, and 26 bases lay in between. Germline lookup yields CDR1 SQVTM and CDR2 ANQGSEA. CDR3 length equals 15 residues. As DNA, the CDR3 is TGCAGCGTTCTAGGCTTGGAAAACGTGGCCCAAGGGCAGTACTTC. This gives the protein CSVLGLENVAQGQYF.

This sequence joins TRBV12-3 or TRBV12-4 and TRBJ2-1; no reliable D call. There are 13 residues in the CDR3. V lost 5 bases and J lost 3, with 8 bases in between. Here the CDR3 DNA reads TGTGCCAGCAGTCCGGACGGCTACAATGAGCAGTTCTTC. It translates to CASSPDGYNEQFF.

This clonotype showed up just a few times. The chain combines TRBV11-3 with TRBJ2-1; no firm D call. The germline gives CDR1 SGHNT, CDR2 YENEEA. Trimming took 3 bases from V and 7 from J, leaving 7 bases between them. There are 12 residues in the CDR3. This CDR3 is CASSLQLNEQFF. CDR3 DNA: TGTGCCAGCAGCTTGCAGTTGAATGAGCAGTTCTTC.

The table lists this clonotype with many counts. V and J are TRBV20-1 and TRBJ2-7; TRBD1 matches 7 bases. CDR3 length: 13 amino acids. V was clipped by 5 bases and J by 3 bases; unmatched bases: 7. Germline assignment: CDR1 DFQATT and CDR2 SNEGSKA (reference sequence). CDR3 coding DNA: TGCAGTGCTGACAGGGTACTGAGCTACGAGCAGTACTTC. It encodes CSADRVLSYEQYF.

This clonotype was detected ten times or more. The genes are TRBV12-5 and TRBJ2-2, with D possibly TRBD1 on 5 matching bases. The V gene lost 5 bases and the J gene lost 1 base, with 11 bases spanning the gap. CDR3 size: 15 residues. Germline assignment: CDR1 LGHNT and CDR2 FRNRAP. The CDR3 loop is CASGPDTWNTGELFF. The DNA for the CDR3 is TGTGCTAGTGGTCCGGACACTTGGAACACCGGGGAGCTGTTTTTT.

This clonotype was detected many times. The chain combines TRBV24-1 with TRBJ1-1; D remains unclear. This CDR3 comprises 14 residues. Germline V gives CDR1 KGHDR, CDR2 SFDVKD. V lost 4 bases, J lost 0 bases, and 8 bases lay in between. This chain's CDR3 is CATSETGLNTEAFF. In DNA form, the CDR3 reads TGTGCCACCAGTGAAACTGGGTTGAACACTGAAGCTTTCTTT.

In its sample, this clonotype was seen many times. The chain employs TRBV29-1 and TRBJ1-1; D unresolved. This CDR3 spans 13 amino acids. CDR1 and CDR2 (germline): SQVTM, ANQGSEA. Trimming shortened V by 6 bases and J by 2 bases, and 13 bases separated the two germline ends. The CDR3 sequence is CSVLMDGNTEAFF. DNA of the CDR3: TGCAGCGTCCTAATGGACGGAAACACTGAAGCTTTCTTT.

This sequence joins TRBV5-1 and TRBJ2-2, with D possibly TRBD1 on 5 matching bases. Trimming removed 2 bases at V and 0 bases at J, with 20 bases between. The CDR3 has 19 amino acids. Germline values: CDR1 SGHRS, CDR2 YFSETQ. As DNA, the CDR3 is TGCGCCAGCAGCTTACCAGACAGCCTTCAAACCCCGAACACCGGGGAGCTGTTTTTT. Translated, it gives CASSLPDSLQTPNTGELFF.

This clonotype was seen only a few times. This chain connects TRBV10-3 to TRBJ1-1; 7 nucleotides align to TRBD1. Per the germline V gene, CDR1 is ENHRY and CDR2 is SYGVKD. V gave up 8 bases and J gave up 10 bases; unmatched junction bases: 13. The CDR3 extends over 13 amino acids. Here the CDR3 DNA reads TGTGCCATCTTACGGGACAGCTCGGCCTTAGCTTTCTTT. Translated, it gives CAILRDSSALAFF.

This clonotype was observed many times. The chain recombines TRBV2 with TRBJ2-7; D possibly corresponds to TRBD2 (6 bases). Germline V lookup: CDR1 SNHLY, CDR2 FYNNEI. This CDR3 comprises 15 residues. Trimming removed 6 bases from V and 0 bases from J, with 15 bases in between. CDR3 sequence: CASRMDGGISYEQYF. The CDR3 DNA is TGTGCCAGCAGGATGGACGGCGGGATCTCCTACGAGCAGTACTTC.

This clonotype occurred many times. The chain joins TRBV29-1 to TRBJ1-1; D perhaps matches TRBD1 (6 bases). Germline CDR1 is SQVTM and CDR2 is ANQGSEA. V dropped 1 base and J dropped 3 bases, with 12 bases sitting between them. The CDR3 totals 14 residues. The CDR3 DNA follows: TGCAGCGTTGAAGTACAGGGTTCCTACACTGAAGCTTTCTTT. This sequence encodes CSVEVQGSYTEAFF.

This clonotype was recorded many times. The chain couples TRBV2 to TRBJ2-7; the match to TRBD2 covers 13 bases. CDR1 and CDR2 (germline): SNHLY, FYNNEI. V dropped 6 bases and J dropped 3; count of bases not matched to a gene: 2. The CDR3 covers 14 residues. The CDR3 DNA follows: TGTGCCAGCAGAGGGACTAGCGGGGACTACGAGCAGTACTTC. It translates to CASRGTSGDYEQYF.

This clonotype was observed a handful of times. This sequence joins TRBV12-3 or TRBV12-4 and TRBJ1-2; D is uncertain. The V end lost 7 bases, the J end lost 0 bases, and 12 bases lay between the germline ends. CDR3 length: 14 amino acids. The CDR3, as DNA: TGTGCCAGCAACCTCCGGGGAGCTAACTATGGCTACACCTTC. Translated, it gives CASNLRGANYGYTF.

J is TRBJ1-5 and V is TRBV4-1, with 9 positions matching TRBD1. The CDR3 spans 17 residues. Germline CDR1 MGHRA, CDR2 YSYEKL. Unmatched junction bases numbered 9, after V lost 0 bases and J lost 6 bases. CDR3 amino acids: CASSQERAGQGRQPQHF. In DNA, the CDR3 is TGCGCCAGCAGCCAAGAGAGGGCGGGACAGGGACGTCAGCCCCAGCATTTT.

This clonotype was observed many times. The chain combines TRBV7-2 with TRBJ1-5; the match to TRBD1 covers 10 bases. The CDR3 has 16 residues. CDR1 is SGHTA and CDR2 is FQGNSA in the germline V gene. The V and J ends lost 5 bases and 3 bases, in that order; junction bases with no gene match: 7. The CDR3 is CASSPSGQGTNQPQHF. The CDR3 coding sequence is TGTGCCAGCAGCCCCTCGGGACAGGGGACCAATCAGCCCCAGCATTTT.

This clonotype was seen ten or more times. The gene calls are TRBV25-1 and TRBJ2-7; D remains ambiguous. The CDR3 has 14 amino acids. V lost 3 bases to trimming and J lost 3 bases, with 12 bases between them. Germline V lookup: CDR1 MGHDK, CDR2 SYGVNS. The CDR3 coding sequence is TGTGCCAGCAGTGACCCTGGGTCTAACTACGAGCAGTACTTC. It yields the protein CASSDPGSNYEQYF.

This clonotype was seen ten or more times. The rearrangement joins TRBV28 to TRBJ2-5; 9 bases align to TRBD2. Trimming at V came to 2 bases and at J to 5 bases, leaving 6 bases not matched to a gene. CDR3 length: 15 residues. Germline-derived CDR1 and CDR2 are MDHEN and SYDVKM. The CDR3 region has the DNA TGTGCCAGCAGTTTAGCTAGCGGGATTAGTGAGACCCAGTACTTC. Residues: CASSLASGISETQYF.

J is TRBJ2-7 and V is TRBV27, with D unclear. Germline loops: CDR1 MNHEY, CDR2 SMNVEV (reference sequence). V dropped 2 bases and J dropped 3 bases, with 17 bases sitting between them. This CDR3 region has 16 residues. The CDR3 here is CASSLNAGPTNYEQYF. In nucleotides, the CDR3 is TGTGCCAGCAGTTTAAACGCTGGGCCTACGAACTACGAGCAGTACTTC.

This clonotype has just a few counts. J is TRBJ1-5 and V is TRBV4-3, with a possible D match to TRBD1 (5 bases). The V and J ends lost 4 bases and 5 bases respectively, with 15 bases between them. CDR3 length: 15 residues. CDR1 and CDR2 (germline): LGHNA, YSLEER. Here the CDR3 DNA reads TGCGCCAGCAGCCCCTATTGGGGGTCCGATCAGCCCCAGCATTTT. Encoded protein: CASSPYWGSDQPQHF.

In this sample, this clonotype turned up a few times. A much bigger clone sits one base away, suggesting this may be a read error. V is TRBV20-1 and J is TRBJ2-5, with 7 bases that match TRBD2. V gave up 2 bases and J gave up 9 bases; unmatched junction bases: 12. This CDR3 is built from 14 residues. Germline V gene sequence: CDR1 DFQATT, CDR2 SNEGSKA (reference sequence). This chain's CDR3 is CSARRLAVREAQYF. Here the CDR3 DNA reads TGCAGTGCTAGAAGGCTAGCGGTCCGGGAGGCCCAGTACTTC.

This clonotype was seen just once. The CDR3 nucleotides read TGTGCCAGCAACGACGGTTCCTACGAGCAGTACTTC. Protein product: CASNDGSYEQYF. The V call is TRBV6-1, the J call TRBJ2-7; the D is unclear. V lost 7 bases and J 1 base, leaving 8 bases between the germline ends. Germline CDR1 is MNHNS and CDR2 is SASEGT. This CDR3 contains 12 residues.